The table lists the clone carrying this T cell receptor (beta chain) with a few counts. Its antigen is unknown. Included in the TCR beta cDNA libraries were unique molecular identifiers. The source material, about 0.9 to 10 million T cells, gave rise to 500,000 or so cDNA molecules. TCRdb re-derived calls from the PCR reads in MiXCR, one entry per CDR3 protein. The profile shows roughly 600,000 distinct CDR3 sequences, roughly 45% of them singletons. The data originate from a study of post-analysis software for immune sequencing data. Study overall: The courses of disease that were included comprised relapsing-remitting, secondary progressive and progressive-relapsing multiple sclerosis. Overall study results and limits: There was significantly lower normalized Chao1 diversity in multiple sclerosis patients than in controls. Comparison of patients with controls showed a handful of TRBV segments more frequent in patients, TRBV5-6, TRBV5-1 and TRBV20-1 among them. Samples prepared in the same batch strongly co-clustered by F measure.

Germline V gene sequence: CDR1 PRHDT, CDR2 FYEKMQ (reference sequence). The CDR3 covers 14 residues. Losses at the gene ends were 5 bases for V and 4 bases for J; bases not matched to a gene: 4. The chain carries TRBV13 and TRBJ1-2; 10 bases align to TRBD1. This sequence originates from a girl aged 5-17 years with multiple sclerosis. Input material: blood. The CDR3 DNA follows: TGTGCCAGCAGCCCTGGGACAGGGGTCTATGGCTACACCTTC. This translates into CASSPGTGVYGYTF.